This TCR beta chain was retrieved from a study of neurological immune-mediated disorders. With 5 bases removed from V and 0 bases from J, the gap between germline ends came to 14 bases. The CDR3 spans 16 residues. In germline, CDR1 is SGHNT, CDR2 YENEEA. TCRdb fed the 5' RACE reads into MiXCR, producing one record per CDR3 protein. The sample shows about 48,000 distinct CDR3 sequences, over 9% of them seen only once. This clonotype showed up many times. The origin of this receptor is a middle-aged woman with HTLV-1-associated myelopathy (HAM/TSP). Input material: PBMCs. The V and J genes are TRBV11-3 and TRBJ1-3; no firm D call. The CDR3 reads CASSRSDVVSGNTIYF. The CDR3 DNA is TGTGCCAGCAGCCGTTCGGACGTCGTCTCTGGAAACACCATATATTTT. The full variable domain, completed using reference TRBV11-3 and TRBJ1-3, is EAGVVQSPRYKIIEKKQPVAFWCNPISGHNTLYWYLQNLGQGPELLIRYENEEAVDDSQLPKDRFSAERLKGVDSTLKIQPAELGDSAVYLCASSRSDVVSGNTIYFGEGSWLTVV.